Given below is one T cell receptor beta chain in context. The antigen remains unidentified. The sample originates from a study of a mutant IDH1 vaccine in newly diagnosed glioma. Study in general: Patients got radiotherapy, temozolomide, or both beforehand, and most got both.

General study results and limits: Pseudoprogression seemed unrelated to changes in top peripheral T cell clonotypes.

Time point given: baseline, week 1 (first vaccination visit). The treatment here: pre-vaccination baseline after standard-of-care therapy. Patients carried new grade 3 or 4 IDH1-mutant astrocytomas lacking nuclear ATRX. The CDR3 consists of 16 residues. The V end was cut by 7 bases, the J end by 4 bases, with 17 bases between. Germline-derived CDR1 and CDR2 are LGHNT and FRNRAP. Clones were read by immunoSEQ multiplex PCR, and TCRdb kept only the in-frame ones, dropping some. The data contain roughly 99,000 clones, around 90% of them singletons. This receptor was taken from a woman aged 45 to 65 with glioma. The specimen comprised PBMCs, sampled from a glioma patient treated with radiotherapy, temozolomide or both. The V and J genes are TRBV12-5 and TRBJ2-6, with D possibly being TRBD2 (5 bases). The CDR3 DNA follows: TGTGCTAGTGCCACAGAGGGCCTAGCCGGGGCCAACGTCCTGACTTTC. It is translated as CASATEGLAGANVLTF.